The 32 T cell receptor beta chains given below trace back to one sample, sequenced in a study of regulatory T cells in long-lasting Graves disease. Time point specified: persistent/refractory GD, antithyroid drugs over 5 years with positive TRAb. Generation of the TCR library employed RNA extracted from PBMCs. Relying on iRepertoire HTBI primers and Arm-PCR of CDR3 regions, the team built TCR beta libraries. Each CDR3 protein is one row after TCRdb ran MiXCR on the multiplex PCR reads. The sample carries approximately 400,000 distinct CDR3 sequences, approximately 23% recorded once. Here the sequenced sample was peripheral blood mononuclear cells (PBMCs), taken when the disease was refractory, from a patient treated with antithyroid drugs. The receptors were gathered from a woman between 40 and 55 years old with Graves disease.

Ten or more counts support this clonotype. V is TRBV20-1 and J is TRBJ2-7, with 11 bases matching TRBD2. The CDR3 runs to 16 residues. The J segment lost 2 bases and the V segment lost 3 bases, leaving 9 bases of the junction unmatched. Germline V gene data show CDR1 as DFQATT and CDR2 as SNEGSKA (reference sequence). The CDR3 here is CSASVPGTSGTYEQYF. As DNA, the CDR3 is TGCAGTGCTAGTGTACCCGGGACTAGCGGTACCTACGAGCAGTACTTC.

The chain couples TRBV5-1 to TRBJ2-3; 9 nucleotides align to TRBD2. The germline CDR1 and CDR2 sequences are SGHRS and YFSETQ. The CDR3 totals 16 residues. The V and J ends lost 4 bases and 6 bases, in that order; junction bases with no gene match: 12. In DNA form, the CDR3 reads TGCGCCAGCAGCCTGTTAGCGGGAGCTTTTTCGGATACGCAGTATTTT. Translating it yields CASSLLAGAFSDTQYF. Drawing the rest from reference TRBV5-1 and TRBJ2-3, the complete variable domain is KAGVTQTPRYLIKTRGQQVTLSCSPISGHRSVSWYQQTPGQGLQFLFEYFSETQRNKGNFPGRFSGRQFSNSRSEMNVSTLELGDSALYLCASSLLAGAFSDTQYFGPGTRLTVL.

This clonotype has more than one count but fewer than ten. As DNA, the CDR3 is TGCAGCGTGGGGCAAGCCAGGACTAGCGGGACGAGGGTTGAGCAGTTCTTC. It specifies CSVGQARTSGTRVEQFF. The rearrangement joins TRBV29-1 to TRBJ2-1; TRBD2 matches at 12 bases. This CDR3 spans 17 amino acids. V shed 6 bases, J shed 9 bases, and the junction held 18 bases outside the gene matches. Germline-derived CDR1 and CDR2 are SQVTM and ANQGSEA.

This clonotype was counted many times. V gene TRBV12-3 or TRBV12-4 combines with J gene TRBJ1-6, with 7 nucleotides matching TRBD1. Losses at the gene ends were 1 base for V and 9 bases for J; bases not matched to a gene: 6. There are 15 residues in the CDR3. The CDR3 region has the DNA TGTGCCAGCAGTTTAGGACAGGGAAGTCCTTCACCCCTCCACTTT. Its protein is CASSLGQGSPSPLHF.

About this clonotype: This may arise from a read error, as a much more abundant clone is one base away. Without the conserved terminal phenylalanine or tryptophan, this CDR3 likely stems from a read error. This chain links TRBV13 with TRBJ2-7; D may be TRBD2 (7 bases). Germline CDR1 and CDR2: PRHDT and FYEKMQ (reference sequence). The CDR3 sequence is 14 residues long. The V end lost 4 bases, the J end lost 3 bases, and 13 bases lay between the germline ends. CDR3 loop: CASSSRGGFYEQYS. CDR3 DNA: TGTGCCAGCAGCTCTAGGGGGGGTTTCTACGAGCAGTACTCC.

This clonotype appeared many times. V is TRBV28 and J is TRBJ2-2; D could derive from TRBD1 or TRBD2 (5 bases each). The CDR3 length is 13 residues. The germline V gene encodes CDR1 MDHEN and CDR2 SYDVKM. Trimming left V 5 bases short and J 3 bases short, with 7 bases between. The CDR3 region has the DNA TGTGCCAGCAGTGGGGACGACACCGGGGAGCTGTTTTTT. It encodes CASSGDDTGELFF.

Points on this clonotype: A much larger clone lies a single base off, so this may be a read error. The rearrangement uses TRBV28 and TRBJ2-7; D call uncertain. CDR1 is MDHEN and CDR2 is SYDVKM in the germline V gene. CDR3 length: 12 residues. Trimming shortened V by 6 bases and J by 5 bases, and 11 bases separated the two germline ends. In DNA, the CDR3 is TGTGCCAGCAGCCAACCCGAGAACGAGCAGTACTTC. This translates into CASSQPENEQYF.

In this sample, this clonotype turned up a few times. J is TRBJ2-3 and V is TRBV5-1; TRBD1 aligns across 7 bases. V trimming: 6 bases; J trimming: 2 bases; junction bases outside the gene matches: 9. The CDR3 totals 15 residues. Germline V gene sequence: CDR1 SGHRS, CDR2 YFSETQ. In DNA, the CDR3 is TGCGCCAGCAAAAGACAGGGAAGGTCCACAGATACGCAGTATTTT. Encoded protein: CASKRQGRSTDTQYF.

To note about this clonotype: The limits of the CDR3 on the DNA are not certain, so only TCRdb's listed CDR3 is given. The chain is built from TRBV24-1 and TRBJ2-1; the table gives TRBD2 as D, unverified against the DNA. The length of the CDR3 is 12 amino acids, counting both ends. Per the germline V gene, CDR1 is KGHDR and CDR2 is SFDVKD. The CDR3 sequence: CATSLHFGEQFF.

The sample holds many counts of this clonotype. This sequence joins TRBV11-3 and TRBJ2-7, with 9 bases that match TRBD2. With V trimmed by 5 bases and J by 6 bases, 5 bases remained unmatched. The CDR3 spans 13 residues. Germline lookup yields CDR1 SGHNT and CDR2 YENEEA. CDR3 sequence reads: CASSNTSGLEQYF. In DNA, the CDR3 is TGTGCCAGCAGCAATACTAGCGGGCTCGAGCAGTACTTC.

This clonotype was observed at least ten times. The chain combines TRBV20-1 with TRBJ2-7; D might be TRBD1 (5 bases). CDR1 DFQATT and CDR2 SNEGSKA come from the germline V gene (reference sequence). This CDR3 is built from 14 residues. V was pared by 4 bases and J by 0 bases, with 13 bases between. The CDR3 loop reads CSAKGATVSYEQYF. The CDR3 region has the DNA TGCAGTGCTAAAGGGGCGACAGTCTCCTACGAGCAGTACTTC.

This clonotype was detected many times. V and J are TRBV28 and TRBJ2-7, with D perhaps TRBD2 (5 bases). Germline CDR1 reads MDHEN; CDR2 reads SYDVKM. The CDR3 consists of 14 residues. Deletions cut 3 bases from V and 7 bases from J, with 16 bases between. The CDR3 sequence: CASSFSSGSWEQYF. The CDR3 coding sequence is TGTGCCAGCAGTTTCTCCAGCGGCTCATGGGAGCAGTACTTC.

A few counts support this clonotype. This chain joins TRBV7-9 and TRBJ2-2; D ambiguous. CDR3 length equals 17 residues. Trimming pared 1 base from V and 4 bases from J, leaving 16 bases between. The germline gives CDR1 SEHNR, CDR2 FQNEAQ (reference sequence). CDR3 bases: TGTGCCAGCAGCTTAGATCGCTCTATGGCAGCCACCGGGGAGCTGTTTTTT. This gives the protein CASSLDRSMAATGELFF.

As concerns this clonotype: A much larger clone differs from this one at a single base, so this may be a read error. This chain's CDR3 is CSMRQHAEAFF. DNA for the CDR3: TGCTCCATGAGGCAGCACGCTGAAGCTTTCTTT. The rearrangement uses TRBV20-1 and TRBJ1-1; D unclear. The CDR3 spans 11 residues. The germline gives CDR1 DFQATT, CDR2 SNEGSKA (reference sequence).

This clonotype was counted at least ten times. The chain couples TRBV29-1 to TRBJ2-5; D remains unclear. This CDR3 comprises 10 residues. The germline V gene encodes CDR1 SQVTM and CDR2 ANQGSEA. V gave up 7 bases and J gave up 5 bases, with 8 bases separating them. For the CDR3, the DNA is TGCAGCGGTCTTGTGGAGACCCAGTACTTC. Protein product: CSGLVETQYF.

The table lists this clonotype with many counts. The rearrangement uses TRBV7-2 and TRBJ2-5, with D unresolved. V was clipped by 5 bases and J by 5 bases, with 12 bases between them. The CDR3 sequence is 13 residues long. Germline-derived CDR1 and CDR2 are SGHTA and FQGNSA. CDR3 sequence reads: CASSVKSGETQYF. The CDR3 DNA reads TGTGCCAGCAGCGTGAAGAGTGGGGAGACCCAGTACTTC.

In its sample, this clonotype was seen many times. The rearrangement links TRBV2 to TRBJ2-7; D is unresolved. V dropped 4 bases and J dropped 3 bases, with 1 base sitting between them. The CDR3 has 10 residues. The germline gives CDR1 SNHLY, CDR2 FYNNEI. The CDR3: CASSGYEQYF. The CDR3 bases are TGTGCCAGCAGTGGCTACGAGCAGTACTTC.

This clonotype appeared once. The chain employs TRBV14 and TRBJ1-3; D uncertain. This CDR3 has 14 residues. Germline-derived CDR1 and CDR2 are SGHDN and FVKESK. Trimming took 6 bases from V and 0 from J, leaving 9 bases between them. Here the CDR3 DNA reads TGTGCCAGCAGGTCGCACGGCTCTGGAAACACCATATATTTT. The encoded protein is CASRSHGSGNTIYF.

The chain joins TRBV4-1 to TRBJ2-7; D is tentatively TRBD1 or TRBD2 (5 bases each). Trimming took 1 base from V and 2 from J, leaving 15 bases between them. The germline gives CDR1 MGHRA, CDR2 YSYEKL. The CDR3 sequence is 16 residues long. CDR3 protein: CASSQVSRDAAYEQYF. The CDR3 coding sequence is TGCGCCAGCAGCCAAGTCAGCAGGGACGCGGCCTACGAGCAGTACTTC.

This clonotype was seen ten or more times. Here the CDR3 reads CASSFYEGSYEQYF. The CDR3 DNA sequence: TGTGCCAGCAGCTTTTATGAGGGATCCTACGAGCAGTACTTC. V is TRBV11-1 and J is TRBJ2-7; tentatively, D is TRBD2 (5 bases). CDR3 length: 14 residues. Germline CDR1 is SGHAT and CDR2 is FQDESV (reference sequence). Trimming stripped 3 bases from V and 1 base from J, with 10 bases between.

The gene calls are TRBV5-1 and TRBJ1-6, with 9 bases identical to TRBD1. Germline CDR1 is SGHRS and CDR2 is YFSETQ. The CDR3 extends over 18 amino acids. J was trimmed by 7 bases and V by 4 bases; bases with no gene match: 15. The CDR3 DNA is TGCGCCAGCAGCCCAGCTCCGGGACAGGGCGTAAGAAATTCACCCCTCCACTTT. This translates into CASSPAPGQGVRNSPLHF.

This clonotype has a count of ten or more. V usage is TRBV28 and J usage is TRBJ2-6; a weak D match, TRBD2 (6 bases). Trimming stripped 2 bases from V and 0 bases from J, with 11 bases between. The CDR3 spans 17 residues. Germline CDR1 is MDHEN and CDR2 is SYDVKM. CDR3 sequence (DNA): TGTGCCAGCAGTTTACGCGGGGCCCCCTCTGGGGCCAACGTCCTGACTTTC. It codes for CASSLRGAPSGANVLTF.

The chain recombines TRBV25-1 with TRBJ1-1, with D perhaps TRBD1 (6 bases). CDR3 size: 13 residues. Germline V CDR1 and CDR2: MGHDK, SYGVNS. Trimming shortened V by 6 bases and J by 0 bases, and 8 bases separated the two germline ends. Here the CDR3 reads CASRDRLNTEAFF. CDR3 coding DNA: TGTGCCAGCAGAGACAGGCTGAACACTGAAGCTTTCTTT.

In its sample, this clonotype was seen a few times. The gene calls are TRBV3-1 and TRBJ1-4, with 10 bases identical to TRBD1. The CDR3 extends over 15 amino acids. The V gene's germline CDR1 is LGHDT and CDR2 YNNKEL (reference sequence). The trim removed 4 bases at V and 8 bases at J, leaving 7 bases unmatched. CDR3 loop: CASSRRTGGGEKLFF. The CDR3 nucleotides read TGTGCCAGCAGCCGCCGGACAGGGGGGGGAGAAAAACTGTTTTTT. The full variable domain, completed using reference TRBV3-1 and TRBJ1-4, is DTAVSQTPKYLVTQMGNDKSIKCEQNLGHDTMYWYKQDSKKFLKIMFSYNNKELIINETVPNRFSPKSPDKAHLNLHINSLELGDSAVYFCASSRRTGGGEKLFFGSGTQLSVL.

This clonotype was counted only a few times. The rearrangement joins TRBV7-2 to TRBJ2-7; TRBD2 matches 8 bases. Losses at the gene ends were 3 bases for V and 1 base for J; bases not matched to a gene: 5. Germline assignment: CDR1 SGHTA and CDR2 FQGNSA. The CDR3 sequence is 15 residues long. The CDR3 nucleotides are TGTGCCAGCAGCTTGGAGGTAGCGGGATCCTACGAGCAGTACTTC. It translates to CASSLEVAGSYEQYF.

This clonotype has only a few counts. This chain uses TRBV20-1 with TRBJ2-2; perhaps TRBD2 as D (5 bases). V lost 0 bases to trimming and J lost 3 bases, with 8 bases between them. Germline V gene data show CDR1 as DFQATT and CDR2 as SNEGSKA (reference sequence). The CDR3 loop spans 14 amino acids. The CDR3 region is CSAREGAYTGELFF. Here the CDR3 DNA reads TGCAGTGCTAGAGAGGGAGCTTACACCGGGGAGCTGTTTTTT.

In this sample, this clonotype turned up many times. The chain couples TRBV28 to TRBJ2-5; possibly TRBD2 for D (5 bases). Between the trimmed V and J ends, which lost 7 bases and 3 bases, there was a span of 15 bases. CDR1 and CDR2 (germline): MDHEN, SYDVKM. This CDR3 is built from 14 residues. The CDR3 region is CASTHGIPEETQYF. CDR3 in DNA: TGTGCCAGCACCCACGGGATACCCGAAGAGACCCAGTACTTC.

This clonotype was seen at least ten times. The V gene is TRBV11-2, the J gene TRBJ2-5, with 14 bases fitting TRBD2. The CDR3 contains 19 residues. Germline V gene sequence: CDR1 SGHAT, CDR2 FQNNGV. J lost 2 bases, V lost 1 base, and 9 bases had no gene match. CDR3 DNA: TGTGCCAGCAGCTTAGGGGGACTAGCGGGAGCCCTGAGGCAAGAGACCCAGTACTTC. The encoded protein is CASSLGGLAGALRQETQYF.

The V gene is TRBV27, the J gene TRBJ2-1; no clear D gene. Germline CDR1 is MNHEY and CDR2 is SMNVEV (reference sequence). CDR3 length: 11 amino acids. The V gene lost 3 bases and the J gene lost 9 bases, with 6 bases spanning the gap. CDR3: CASSFGREQFF. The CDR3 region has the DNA TGTGCCAGCAGTTTTGGGCGTGAGCAGTTCTTC.

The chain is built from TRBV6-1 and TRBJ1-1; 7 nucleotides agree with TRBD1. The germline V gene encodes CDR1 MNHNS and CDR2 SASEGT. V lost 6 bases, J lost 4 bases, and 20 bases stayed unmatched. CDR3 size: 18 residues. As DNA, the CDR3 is TGTGCCAGCAGCCAAACCTACAGGGGTTGGGCCTTGGGCACTGAAGCTTTCTTT. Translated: CASSQTYRGWALGTEAFF.

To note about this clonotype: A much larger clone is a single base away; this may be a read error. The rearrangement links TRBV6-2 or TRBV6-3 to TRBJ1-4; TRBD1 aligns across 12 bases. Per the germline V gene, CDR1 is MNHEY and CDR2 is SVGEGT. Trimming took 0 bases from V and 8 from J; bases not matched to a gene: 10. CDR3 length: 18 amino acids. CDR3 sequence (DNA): TGTGCCAGCAGTTACTCGGGACAGGGGGCCGCCAGGGGGGAAAAACTGTTTTTT. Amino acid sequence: CASSYSGQGAARGEKLFF.

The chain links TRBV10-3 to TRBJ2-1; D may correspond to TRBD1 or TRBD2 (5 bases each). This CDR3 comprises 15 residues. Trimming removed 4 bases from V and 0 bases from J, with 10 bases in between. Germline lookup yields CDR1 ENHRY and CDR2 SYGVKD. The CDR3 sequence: CAISGGGSSYNEQFF. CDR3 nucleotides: TGTGCCATCAGTGGTGGGGGTAGCTCCTACAATGAGCAGTTCTTC.